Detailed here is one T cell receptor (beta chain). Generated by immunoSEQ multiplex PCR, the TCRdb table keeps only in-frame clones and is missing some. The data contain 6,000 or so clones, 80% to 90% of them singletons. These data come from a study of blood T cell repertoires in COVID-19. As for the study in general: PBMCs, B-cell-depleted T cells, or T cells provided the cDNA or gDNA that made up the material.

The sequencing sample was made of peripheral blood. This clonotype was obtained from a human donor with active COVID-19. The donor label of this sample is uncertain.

CDR3 in amino acids: CASSLLGLAAQYF. CDR3 nucleotide sequence: TGTGCCAGCAGTTTATTGGGACTAGCGGCGCAGTATTTT. This rearrangement joins TRBV27 to TRBJ2-3; 11 bases map to TRBD2. This CDR3 is 13 amino acids long. Trimming cost V 1 base and J 10 bases; bases outside gene matches: 1. CDR1 is MNHEY and CDR2 is SMNVEV in the germline V gene (reference sequence).